This TCR beta chain appears in the sequencing data of a study of T-cell memory formation after mild COVID-19. From the 5' RACE reads, TCRdb called clonotypes with MiXCR, one entry per CDR3 protein. This sample has approximately 250,000 distinct CDR3 sequences, with approximately 15% found just once. Notes on the study in general: A subset of responding clones appeared in pre-infection memory, suggesting cross-reactive memory joined.

This clonotype was seen only a few times. Its antigen is as yet unknown. J was trimmed by 5 bases and V by 4 bases; bases with no gene match: 10. CDR1 SNHLY and CDR2 FYNNEI come from the germline V gene. The CDR3 covers 16 residues. The sequenced material came from PBMCs or a T cell subset sorted from them (not recorded which). The clonotype originates from a man in his late teens or twenties who had mild COVID-19 (a few samples of this study predate the infection). Cell type and time point are not known. The chain couples TRBV2 to TRBJ2-2, with 7 bases that match TRBD2. This chain's CDR3 is CASSGSPWEGTGELFF. The CDR3 DNA reads TGTGCCAGCAGTGGCTCACCATGGGAGGGAACCGGGGAGCTGTTTTTT.